The next 13 T cell receptor beta chains were all read from a single sample in a study of Ad26.COV2.S vaccination and SARS-CoV-2 variants. As to treatment: approximately 18 received Ad26.COV2.S at low or high dose, single or two shots; about five received placebo; per-sample allocation not given. Repertoires come from day 63 after the first vaccine or placebo injection. The assay was immunoSEQ multiplex PCR, and TCRdb's table has in-frame clones only and misses some. The sample carries about 350,000 clones, more than 85% recorded once. The sample consisted of peripheral blood, taken in a trial of Ad26.COV2.S vaccine versus placebo. The receptors stem from a person between 18 and 59 years old who received the Ad26.COV2.S COVID-19 vaccine or a placebo.

V is TRBV5-6 and J is TRBJ1-4, with TRBD1 identical over 9 bases. With 1 base clipped from V and 8 bases from J, the junction kept 6 bases outside the gene matches. There are 15 residues in the CDR3. Germline CDR1 and CDR2: SGHDT and YYEEEE. The CDR3 protein is CASSLPGTGREKLFF. CDR3 sequence (DNA): TGTGCCAGCAGCTTGCCCGGGACAGGGAGAGAAAAACTGTTTTTT.

The chain has TRBV27 and TRBJ1-5; D is uncertain. The CDR3 has 16 amino acids. The V and J ends lost 6 bases and 7 bases respectively, with 22 bases between them. Looked up from germline, CDR1 is MNHEY and CDR2 is SMNVEV (reference sequence). In nucleotides, the CDR3 is TGTGCCAGCAGGCCGAGGGTGGACGTCGAGTGGCAGCCCCAGCATTTT. Its protein is CASRPRVDVEWQPQHF.

CDR3 DNA: TGTGCCAGCGGGACAGGCGAATACAATGAGCAGTTCTTC. This encodes CASGTGEYNEQFF. The chain links TRBV12-3 or TRBV12-4 to TRBJ2-1; 8 nucleotides agree with TRBD1. The CDR3 has 13 amino acids. Trimming cost V 8 bases and J 4 bases; bases outside gene matches: 4.

This chain joins TRBV19 and TRBJ1-1; D unclear. The CDR3 sequence is 14 residues long. Per germline, CDR1 LNHDA and CDR2 SQIVND (reference sequence). The V and J ends lost 7 bases and 0 bases respectively, with 12 bases between them. Written as DNA, the CDR3 is TGTGCCAGTAAAAAAGGCAGCATGAACACTGAAGCTTTCTTT. Translation: CASKKGSMNTEAFF.

This clone was counted between two and nine times. V and J are TRBV6-2 or TRBV6-3 and TRBJ2-3, with 10 bases lining up with TRBD2. The CDR3 has 18 residues. Germline V lookup: CDR1 MNHEY, CDR2 SVGEGT. V was pared by 3 bases and J by 5 bases, with 14 bases of the junction left unmatched. DNA for the CDR3: TGTGCCAGCAGTTATCTAGGTGGAGCGGGGGGGCCTCTAGATACGCAGTATTTT. Translating gives CASSYLGGAGGPLDTQYF.

The chain's CDR3 is CASSLAGQHEQYF. CDR3 coding DNA: TGTGCCAGCAGTTTGGCAGGGCAGCACGAGCAGTACTTC. The chain employs TRBV12-3 or TRBV12-4 and TRBJ2-7; weak D call: TRBD1 (5 bases). V lost 3 bases and J lost 5, with 11 bases in between. The CDR3 loop spans 13 amino acids.

The chain combines TRBV9 with TRBJ2-3; 14 bases agree with TRBD2. The CDR3 totals 16 residues. V trimming: 4 bases; J trimming: 2 bases; junction bases outside the gene matches: 3. Germline assignment: CDR1 SGDLS and CDR2 YYNGEE. The CDR3 sequence: CASSTGLAGVTDTQYF. In DNA form, the CDR3 reads TGTGCCAGCAGCACGGGACTAGCGGGGGTCACAGATACGCAGTATTTT. Using reference TRBV9 and TRBJ2-3 for the parts outside the CDR3, the full variable domain is DSGVTQTPKHLITATGQRVTLRCSPRSGDLSVYWYQQSLDQGLQFLIQYYNGEERAKGNILERFSAQQFPDLHSELNLSSLELGDSALYFCASSTGLAGVTDTQYFGPGTRLTVL.

The chain combines TRBV5-6 with TRBJ2-3; D gene ambiguous. Trimming removed 6 bases from V and 2 bases from J, with 4 bases in between. From germline, CDR1 is SGHDT and CDR2 YYEEEE. The CDR3 is made up of 11 amino acids. The CDR3 DNA reads as TGTGCCAGCACCGACACAGATACGCAGTATTTT. Translating gives CASTDTDTQYF.

The genes are TRBV5-4 and TRBJ1-2; weak D call: TRBD1 (6 bases). The CDR3 consists of 13 residues. The germline V and J ends were trimmed by 7 bases and 3 bases, with 13 bases remaining between them. Germline CDR1 and CDR2: SGHNT and YYREEE (reference sequence). CDR3 in amino acids: CASSLGGDYGYTF. DNA for the CDR3: TGTGCCAGCTCCCTAGGGGGAGACTATGGCTACACCTTC.

This chain connects TRBV27 to TRBJ1-2, with 7 positions matching TRBD1. Germline CDR1 and CDR2: MNHEY and SMNVEV (reference sequence). The CDR3 is 15 amino acids. J lost 1 base, V lost 2 bases, and 4 bases had no gene match. In nucleotides, the CDR3 is TGTGCCAGCAGTTTAGCAGGGGGTAATAACTATGGCTACACCTTC. It codes for CASSLAGGNNYGYTF.

The chain has TRBV28 and TRBJ2-3; no reliable D call. The CDR3 contains 13 residues. V lost 10 bases, J lost 1 base, and 12 bases lay in between. Germline V gene sequence: CDR1 MDHEN, CDR2 SYDVKM. This CDR3 is CATSTPGTDTQYF. The CDR3 DNA follows: TGTGCCACTTCGACTCCCGGCACAGATACGCAGTATTTT.

J is TRBJ2-5 and V is TRBV5-5; D is possibly TRBD1 (6 bases). The CDR3 is 14 amino acids. The germline V and J ends were trimmed by 0 bases and 5 bases, with 11 bases remaining between them. Per germline, CDR1 SGHKS and CDR2 YYEKEE (reference sequence). This CDR3 is CASSLAEGEETQYF. The CDR3 DNA follows: TGTGCCAGCAGCTTGGCCGAGGGGGAGGAGACCCAGTACTTC.

This clone was recorded only once. The genes are TRBV5-1 and TRBJ2-2; D is unresolved. Germline V gene lookup returns CDR1 SGHRS and CDR2 YFSETQ. The CDR3 contains 14 residues. The V and J ends lost 2 bases and 4 bases respectively, with 9 bases between them. The CDR3 DNA sequence: TGCGCCAGCAGCTTAACTCAAGGCACCGGGGAGCTGTTTTTT. Translating it yields CASSLTQGTGELFF.